These 28 T cell receptor beta chains share one sample of origin, sequenced in a study of T cell changes during pregnancy in multiple sclerosis. Assay used: immunoSEQ multiplex PCR; TCRdb lists only in-frame clones, some missing. This sample has approximately 93,000 clones, with 85% to 95% found just once. This specimen consisted of peripheral blood, obtained in the first trimester of pregnancy. The source is a female donor in good health, enrolled as a control in a pregnancy study.

The chain employs TRBV4-3 and TRBJ1-5; TRBD1 might be the D (5 bases). V lost 0 bases and J lost 5, with 8 bases in between. The CDR3 is made up of 14 amino acids. The germline V gene encodes CDR1 LGHNA and CDR2 YSLEER. Here the CDR3 reads CASSQEDTDQPQHF. The CDR3 DNA reads TGCGCCAGCAGCCAAGAGGACACCGATCAGCCCCAGCATTTT.

This clone was seen just once. This chain connects TRBV21-1 to TRBJ2-7; no DNA check was done on the table's D call, TRBD2. TRBV21-1 is a known pseudogene. The CDR3 loop spans 13 amino acids. The CDR3 DNA is TGTGCCAGAGGCGGGGGCCGGAACTACGAGCAGTACTTC. Translation gives CARGGGRNYEQYF.

The chain uses TRBV28 and TRBJ1-4, with 7 bases matching TRBD1. With V trimmed by 2 bases and J by 3 bases, 6 bases remained unmatched. Germline V CDR1 and CDR2: MDHEN, SYDVKM. This CDR3 spans 16 amino acids. The CDR3 loop reads CASSLEGASSNEKLFF. DNA for the CDR3: TGTGCCAGCAGTTTAGAGGGGGCCTCATCTAATGAAAAACTGTTTTTT.

The chain carries TRBV6-1 and TRBJ1-3; D uncertain. The CDR3 runs 15 residues. The germline gives CDR1 MNHNS, CDR2 SASEGT. V was trimmed by 1 base and J by 0 bases, leaving 7 bases between them. CDR3 region: CASSEVGVSGNTIYF. As DNA, the CDR3 is TGTGCCAGCAGTGAAGTCGGAGTCTCTGGAAACACCATATATTTT.

The chain recombines TRBV2 with TRBJ1-5; D remains ambiguous. The CDR3 runs to 16 residues. V gave up 4 bases and J gave up 1 base, with 14 bases separating them. Germline CDR1 is SNHLY and CDR2 is FYNNEI. The CDR3, as DNA: TGTGCCAGCAGTGCTCCAGGTCAAGGAAGCAATCAGCCCCAGCATTTT. Protein: CASSAPGQGSNQPQHF.

The chain has TRBV6-5 and TRBJ2-1; TRBD1 might be the D (6 bases). This CDR3 is 11 amino acids long. Per germline, CDR1 MNHEY and CDR2 SVGAGI. V was trimmed by 2 bases and J by 10 bases, leaving 6 bases between them. The DNA of the CDR3 is TGTGCCAGCAGTTACGACAGGGAGCAGTTCTTC. Protein: CASSYDREQFF.

The chain combines TRBV5-1 with TRBJ2-5; the D gene is possibly TRBD2 (5 bases). Trimming pared 1 base from V and 5 bases from J, leaving 15 bases between. Germline CDR1 is SGHRS and CDR2 is YFSETQ. This CDR3 has 15 amino acids. CDR3 sequence (DNA): TGCGCCAGCAGCTTGCGGGGAGAGAAGTTGGAGACCCAGTACTTC. Its protein product is CASSLRGEKLETQYF.

This clone was seen only once. The chain couples TRBV4-3 to TRBJ2-7, with TRBD1 identical over 7 bases. Unmatched junction bases numbered 3, after V lost 4 bases and J lost 0 bases. CDR1 is LGHNA and CDR2 is YSLEER in the germline V gene. The CDR3 runs to 14 residues. The CDR3 DNA follows: TGCGCCAGCAGCCCCTACAGGGGCTCCTACGAGCAGTACTTC. Translation: CASSPYRGSYEQYF.

On this clone: One end of the junction does not line up with germline, which may come from a read error. The rearrangement joins TRBV7-7 to TRBJ2-3; 9 bases match TRBD2. The CDR3 consists of 19 residues. Looked up from germline, CDR1 is SSHAT and CDR2 is FNYEAQ (reference sequence). CDR3 sequence: CASSPRASGSGGRTDTQYF. CDR3 coding DNA: TGTGCTAGCAGCCCACGAGCCTCGGGGAGCGGGGGGCGCACAGATACGCAGTATTTT. The full variable domain, in which reference TRBV7-7 and TRBJ2-3 provide the parts outside the CDR3, is GAGVSQSPRYKVTKRGQDVTLRCDPISSHATLYWYQQALGQGPEFLTYFNYEAQPDKSGLPSDRFSAERPEGSISTLTIQRTEQRDSAMYRCASSPRASGSGGRTDTQYFGPGTRLTVL.

The J gene is TRBJ2-7, the V gene TRBV25-1, with a possible D match to TRBD1 (6 bases). The CDR3 runs to 13 residues. CDR1 is MGHDK, CDR2 SYGVNS, per germline. V was pared by 6 bases and J by 3 bases, with 12 bases between. The CDR3 coding sequence is TGTGCCAGCAGGAAATCAGGGGACTACGAGCAGTACTTC. It yields the protein CASRKSGDYEQYF.

The chain employs TRBV6-5 and TRBJ1-2; weak D call: TRBD1 (5 bases). V was clipped by 6 bases and J by 5 bases, with 19 bases between them. The CDR3 extends over 15 amino acids. Per the germline V gene, CDR1 is MNHEY and CDR2 is SVGAGI. The CDR3 DNA reads TGTGCCAGCAGCCCGTCGGGGTCGGGGGAATATGGCTACACCTTC. Translating gives CASSPSGSGEYGYTF.

V and J are TRBV29-1 and TRBJ2-7; D is possibly TRBD2 (5 bases). In germline, CDR1 is SQVTM, CDR2 ANQGSEA. This CDR3 contains 14 residues. Between the trimmed V and J ends, which lost 7 bases and 7 bases, there was a span of 23 bases. The DNA for the CDR3 is TGCAGCGCGCTTGGGCGGATCCTTACGGGGGAGCAGTACTTC. The encoded protein is CSALGRILTGEQYF.

This chain links TRBV25-1 with TRBJ1-2; 10 bases fit TRBD1. The V gene end was trimmed by 3 bases and the J gene end by 5 bases; junction bases not matched to a gene: 6. The germline V gene encodes CDR1 MGHDK and CDR2 SYGVNS. CDR3 length: 15 residues. In DNA form, the CDR3 reads TGTGCCAGCAGTGACCCCGGGACAGGGGTTTATGGCTACACCTTC. Protein product: CASSDPGTGVYGYTF.

V and J are TRBV4-1 and TRBJ2-1, with D perhaps TRBD1 (6 bases). CDR1 MGHRA and CDR2 YSYEKL come from the germline V gene. This CDR3 region has 14 residues. Trimming left V 7 bases short and J 7 bases short, with 17 bases between. DNA of the CDR3: TGCGCCAGCAACCCGACAGGTACCCCGAATGAGCAGTTCTTC. Its protein product is CASNPTGTPNEQFF.

The chain has TRBV19 and TRBJ2-6; TRBD1 aligns across 10 bases. Trimming took 6 bases from V and 2 from J; bases not matched to a gene: 10. This CDR3 region has 18 residues. In germline, CDR1 is LNHDA, CDR2 SQIVND (reference sequence). The CDR3 region has the DNA TGTGCCAGTAGCCACCGGGACAGGGGCCGAGCTGGGGCCAACGTCCTGACTTTC. It is translated as CASSHRDRGRAGANVLTF.

This clone is a singleton in its sample. The chain joins TRBV7-2 to TRBJ2-7, with a possible D match to TRBD1 (6 bases). CDR3 length: 16 residues. The V end was cut by 0 bases, the J end by 2 bases, with 14 bases between. Per germline, CDR1 SGHTA and CDR2 FQGNSA. In nucleotides, the CDR3 is TGTGCCAGCAGCTTAGCGATAACAGGGAAAACCTACGAGCAGTACTTC. It yields the protein CASSLAITGKTYEQYF.

The V gene is TRBV5-4, the J gene TRBJ2-7, with TRBD1 as a possible D gene (6 bases). V dropped 3 bases and J dropped 6 bases, with 16 bases sitting between them. This CDR3 has 14 residues. In germline, CDR1 is SGHNT, CDR2 YYREEE (reference sequence). Here the CDR3 DNA reads TGTGCCAGCAGCTCGAGCGCAGGGGTTGGCGAGCAGTACTTC. The encoded protein is CASSSSAGVGEQYF.

The chain links TRBV7-2 to TRBJ2-2; 9 bases agree with TRBD1. The J segment lost 6 bases and the V segment lost 2 bases, leaving 4 bases of the junction unmatched. The CDR3 has 15 amino acids. Germline CDR1 SGHTA, CDR2 FQGNSA. Here the CDR3 DNA reads TGTGCCAGCAGCTTACAAAGGACAGGGGCCGGGGAGCTGTTTTTT. It translates to CASSLQRTGAGELFF.

CDR3 DNA: TGTGCCAGCAGCTTAGCCTCAGGTCTCAATCAGCCCCAGCATTTT. Its translation: CASSLASGLNQPQHF. V usage is TRBV7-2 and J usage is TRBJ1-5, with D hard to call. CDR3 length equals 15 residues. The V end lost 0 bases, the J end lost 3 bases, and 9 bases lay between the germline ends. CDR1 and CDR2 (germline): SGHTA, FQGNSA.

The rearrangement joins TRBV27 to TRBJ1-6, with D perhaps TRBD1 (6 bases). From germline, CDR1 is MNHEY and CDR2 SMNVEV (reference sequence). V was pared by 4 bases and J by 16 bases, with 11 bases between. The CDR3 totals 11 residues. The CDR3 loop is CASSSGTRLHF. In nucleotides, the CDR3 is TGTGCCAGCAGTTCCGGGACAAGGCTCCACTTT.

The rearrangement joins TRBV2 to TRBJ2-7, with 8 positions matching TRBD1. From germline, CDR1 is SNHLY and CDR2 FYNNEI. This CDR3 region has 12 residues. Unmatched junction bases numbered 8, after V lost 10 bases and J lost 6 bases. The CDR3 nucleotides are TGTGCCACCGGACAGGGTGAACGCGAGCAGTACTTC. Translating it yields CATGQGEREQYF.

This rearrangement joins TRBV7-2 to TRBJ1-2, with D tentatively TRBD1 (5 bases). The CDR3 extends over 13 amino acids. Trimming shortened V by 6 bases and J by 4 bases, and 12 bases separated the two germline ends. The germline V gene encodes CDR1 SGHTA and CDR2 FQGNSA. For the CDR3, the DNA is TGTGCCAGCAGGACAGATTCTCGCTATGGCTACACCTTC. Residues: CASRTDSRYGYTF. The complete variable domain, with remaining parts taken from reference TRBV7-2 and TRBJ1-2, reads GAGVSQSPSNKVTEKGKDVELRCDPISGHTALYWYRQSLGQGLEFLIYFQGNSAPDKSGLPSDRFSAERTGGSVSTLTIQRTQQEDSAVYLCASRTDSRYGYTFGSGTRLTVV.

The chain is built from TRBV4-3 and TRBJ2-6; the D is unclear. This CDR3 is 16 amino acids long. Germline V gene lookup returns CDR1 LGHNA and CDR2 YSLEER. V lost 0 bases and J lost 3, with 9 bases in between. CDR3 sequence reads: CASSQEPRGGANVLTF. Here the CDR3 DNA reads TGCGCCAGCAGCCAAGAACCGAGAGGTGGGGCCAACGTCCTGACTTTC.

CDR3 in DNA: TGTGCCAGCAGCGCACGACAGGGGAGCACTGAAGCTTTCTTT. Amino acid sequence: CASSARQGSTEAFF. V and J are TRBV7-2 and TRBJ1-1; 8 nucleotides match TRBD1. CDR3 length: 14 amino acids. With V trimmed by 5 bases and J by 4 bases, 6 bases remained unmatched. Germline V CDR1 and CDR2: SGHTA, FQGNSA.

The V call is TRBV7-2, the J call TRBJ2-2; D possibly corresponds to TRBD1 (5 bases). The V end was cut by 1 base, the J end by 6 bases, with 12 bases between. From germline, CDR1 is SGHTA and CDR2 FQGNSA. The CDR3 has 15 amino acids. Here the CDR3 reads CASSLGQGLSGELFF. CDR3 coding DNA: TGTGCCAGCAGCTTAGGCCAGGGTTTATCCGGGGAGCTGTTTTTT.

Sample share makes this clone medium-sized. This sequence joins TRBV4-3 and TRBJ2-2; tentatively, D is TRBD1 (6 bases). The V and J ends lost 2 bases and 5 bases respectively, with 12 bases between them. CDR1 LGHNA and CDR2 YSLEER come from the germline V gene. This CDR3 is 15 amino acids long. CDR3 bases: TGCGCCAGCAGCCAATCGACAGGCTGGACCGGGGAGCTGTTTTTT. It yields the protein CASSQSTGWTGELFF.

The chain uses TRBV30 and TRBJ1-6, with D hard to call. Germline CDR1 GTSNPN, CDR2 SVGIG (reference sequence). The V end lost 4 bases, the J end lost 7 bases, and 17 bases lay between the germline ends. The CDR3 length is 15 residues. CDR3 in amino acids: CAWTHTTVGNSPLHF. Here the CDR3 DNA reads TGTGCCTGGACTCATACAACAGTAGGAAATTCACCCCTCCACTTT.

The chain links TRBV7-8 to TRBJ2-3; TRBD2 agrees at 9 bases. Losses at the gene ends were 3 bases for V and 3 bases for J; bases not matched to a gene: 1. The CDR3 covers 14 residues. The germline V gene has CDR1 SGHVS and CDR2 FQNEAQ. The chain's CDR3 is CASSFSGGTDTQYF. CDR3 nucleotides: TGTGCCAGCAGCTTTAGCGGGGGTACAGATACGCAGTATTTT.